This passage covers 4 T cell receptor beta chains from one sample sequenced in a study of response to subunit inactivated influenza vaccine. Each CDR3 protein gets one entry after TCRdb re-called the RT-PCR reads with MiXCR. Found here are about 780,000 distinct CDR3 sequences, about 18% of them singletons; the top ten hold about a tenth. This specimen consisted of PBMCs from blood, obtained more than 4 days after vaccination. The receptors were sampled from a man aged 50 to 60 who received an inactivated influenza vaccine.

This clonotype was seen only a few times. This chain uses TRBV18 with TRBJ2-4; D is undetermined. Trimming removed 5 bases at V and 6 bases at J, with 11 bases between. CDR1 KGHSH and CDR2 LQKENI come from the germline V gene. The CDR3 has 13 residues. Here the CDR3 reads CASSTSTGNIQYF. CDR3 DNA: TGTGCCAGCTCAACCTCGACGGGAAACATTCAGTACTTC.

V and J are TRBV28 and TRBJ2-5; 14 bases map to TRBD2. Germline V gene data show CDR1 as MDHEN and CDR2 as SYDVKM. The junction had 4 bases not matched to a gene; V was cut back by 2 bases and J by 5 bases. The CDR3 runs 16 residues. The CDR3 here is CASSLGTSGRWETQYF. Written as DNA, the CDR3 is TGTGCCAGCAGTTTAGGGACTAGCGGGAGATGGGAGACCCAGTACTTC.

The chain is built from TRBV4-3 and TRBJ2-2; the D gene is possibly TRBD2 (6 bases). Germline V CDR1 and CDR2: LGHNA, YSLEER. The CDR3 has 15 amino acids. Trimming removed 1 base from V and 4 bases from J, with 10 bases in between. The CDR3, as DNA: TGCGCCAGCAGCCAAGCCGGAGGGGTCACCGGGGAGCTGTTTTTT. This encodes CASSQAGGVTGELFF.

The rearrangement joins TRBV24-1 to TRBJ2-2, with unresolved D. Germline V gives CDR1 KGHDR, CDR2 SFDVKD. This CDR3 spans 15 amino acids. The ends were cut back, 7 bases at V and 4 bases at J, with 15 bases in the middle. The CDR3 nucleotides are TGTGCCACCAGCAGTCGCTCCGTGATCACCGGGGAGCTGTTTTTT. Translating gives CATSSRSVITGELFF.